This T cell receptor (beta chain) was sequenced in a study of control samples from healthy donors and cancer patients. Sequencing used immunoSEQ multiplex PCR; TCRdb keeps in-frame clones, though not all of them. The sample records approximately 150,000 clones, around 90% being singletons. This CDR3 is 17 amino acids long. J gave up 0 bases and V 0 bases, and 7 bases lay outside the gene matches. CDR1 and CDR2 from the germline V gene are SGHVS and FNYEAQ. The J gene is TRBJ2-7, the V gene TRBV7-6, with 8 bases that match TRBD2. The clonotype originates from a man aged 25 to 40 in good health. Sequencing was performed on blood. CDR3 nucleotides: TGTGCCAGCAGCTTAGCATCTGGGGCGGGGGGCTCCTACGAGCAGTACTTC. This sequence encodes CASSLASGAGGSYEQYF.